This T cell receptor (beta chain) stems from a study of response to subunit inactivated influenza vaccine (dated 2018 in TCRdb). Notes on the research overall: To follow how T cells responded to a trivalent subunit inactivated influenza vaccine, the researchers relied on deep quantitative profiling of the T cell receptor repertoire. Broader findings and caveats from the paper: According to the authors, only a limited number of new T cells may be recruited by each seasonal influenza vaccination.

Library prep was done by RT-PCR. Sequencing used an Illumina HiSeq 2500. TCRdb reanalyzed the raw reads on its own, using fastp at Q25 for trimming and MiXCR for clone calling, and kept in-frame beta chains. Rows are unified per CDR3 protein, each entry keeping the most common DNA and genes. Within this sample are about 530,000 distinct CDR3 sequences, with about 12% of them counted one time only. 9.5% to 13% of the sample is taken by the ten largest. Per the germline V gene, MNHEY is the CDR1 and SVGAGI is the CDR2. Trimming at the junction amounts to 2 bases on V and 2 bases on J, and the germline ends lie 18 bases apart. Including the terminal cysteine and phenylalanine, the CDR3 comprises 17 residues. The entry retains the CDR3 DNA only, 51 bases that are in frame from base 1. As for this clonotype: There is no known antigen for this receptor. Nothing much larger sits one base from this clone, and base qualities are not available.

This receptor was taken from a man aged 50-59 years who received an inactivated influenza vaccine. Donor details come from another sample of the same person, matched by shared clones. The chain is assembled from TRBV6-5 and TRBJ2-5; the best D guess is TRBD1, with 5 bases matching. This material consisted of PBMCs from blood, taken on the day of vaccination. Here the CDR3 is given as CASSYNSRTRFQETQYF. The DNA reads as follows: TGTGCCAGCAGTTACAATAGCAGGACACGTTTTCAAGAGACCCAGTACTTC.